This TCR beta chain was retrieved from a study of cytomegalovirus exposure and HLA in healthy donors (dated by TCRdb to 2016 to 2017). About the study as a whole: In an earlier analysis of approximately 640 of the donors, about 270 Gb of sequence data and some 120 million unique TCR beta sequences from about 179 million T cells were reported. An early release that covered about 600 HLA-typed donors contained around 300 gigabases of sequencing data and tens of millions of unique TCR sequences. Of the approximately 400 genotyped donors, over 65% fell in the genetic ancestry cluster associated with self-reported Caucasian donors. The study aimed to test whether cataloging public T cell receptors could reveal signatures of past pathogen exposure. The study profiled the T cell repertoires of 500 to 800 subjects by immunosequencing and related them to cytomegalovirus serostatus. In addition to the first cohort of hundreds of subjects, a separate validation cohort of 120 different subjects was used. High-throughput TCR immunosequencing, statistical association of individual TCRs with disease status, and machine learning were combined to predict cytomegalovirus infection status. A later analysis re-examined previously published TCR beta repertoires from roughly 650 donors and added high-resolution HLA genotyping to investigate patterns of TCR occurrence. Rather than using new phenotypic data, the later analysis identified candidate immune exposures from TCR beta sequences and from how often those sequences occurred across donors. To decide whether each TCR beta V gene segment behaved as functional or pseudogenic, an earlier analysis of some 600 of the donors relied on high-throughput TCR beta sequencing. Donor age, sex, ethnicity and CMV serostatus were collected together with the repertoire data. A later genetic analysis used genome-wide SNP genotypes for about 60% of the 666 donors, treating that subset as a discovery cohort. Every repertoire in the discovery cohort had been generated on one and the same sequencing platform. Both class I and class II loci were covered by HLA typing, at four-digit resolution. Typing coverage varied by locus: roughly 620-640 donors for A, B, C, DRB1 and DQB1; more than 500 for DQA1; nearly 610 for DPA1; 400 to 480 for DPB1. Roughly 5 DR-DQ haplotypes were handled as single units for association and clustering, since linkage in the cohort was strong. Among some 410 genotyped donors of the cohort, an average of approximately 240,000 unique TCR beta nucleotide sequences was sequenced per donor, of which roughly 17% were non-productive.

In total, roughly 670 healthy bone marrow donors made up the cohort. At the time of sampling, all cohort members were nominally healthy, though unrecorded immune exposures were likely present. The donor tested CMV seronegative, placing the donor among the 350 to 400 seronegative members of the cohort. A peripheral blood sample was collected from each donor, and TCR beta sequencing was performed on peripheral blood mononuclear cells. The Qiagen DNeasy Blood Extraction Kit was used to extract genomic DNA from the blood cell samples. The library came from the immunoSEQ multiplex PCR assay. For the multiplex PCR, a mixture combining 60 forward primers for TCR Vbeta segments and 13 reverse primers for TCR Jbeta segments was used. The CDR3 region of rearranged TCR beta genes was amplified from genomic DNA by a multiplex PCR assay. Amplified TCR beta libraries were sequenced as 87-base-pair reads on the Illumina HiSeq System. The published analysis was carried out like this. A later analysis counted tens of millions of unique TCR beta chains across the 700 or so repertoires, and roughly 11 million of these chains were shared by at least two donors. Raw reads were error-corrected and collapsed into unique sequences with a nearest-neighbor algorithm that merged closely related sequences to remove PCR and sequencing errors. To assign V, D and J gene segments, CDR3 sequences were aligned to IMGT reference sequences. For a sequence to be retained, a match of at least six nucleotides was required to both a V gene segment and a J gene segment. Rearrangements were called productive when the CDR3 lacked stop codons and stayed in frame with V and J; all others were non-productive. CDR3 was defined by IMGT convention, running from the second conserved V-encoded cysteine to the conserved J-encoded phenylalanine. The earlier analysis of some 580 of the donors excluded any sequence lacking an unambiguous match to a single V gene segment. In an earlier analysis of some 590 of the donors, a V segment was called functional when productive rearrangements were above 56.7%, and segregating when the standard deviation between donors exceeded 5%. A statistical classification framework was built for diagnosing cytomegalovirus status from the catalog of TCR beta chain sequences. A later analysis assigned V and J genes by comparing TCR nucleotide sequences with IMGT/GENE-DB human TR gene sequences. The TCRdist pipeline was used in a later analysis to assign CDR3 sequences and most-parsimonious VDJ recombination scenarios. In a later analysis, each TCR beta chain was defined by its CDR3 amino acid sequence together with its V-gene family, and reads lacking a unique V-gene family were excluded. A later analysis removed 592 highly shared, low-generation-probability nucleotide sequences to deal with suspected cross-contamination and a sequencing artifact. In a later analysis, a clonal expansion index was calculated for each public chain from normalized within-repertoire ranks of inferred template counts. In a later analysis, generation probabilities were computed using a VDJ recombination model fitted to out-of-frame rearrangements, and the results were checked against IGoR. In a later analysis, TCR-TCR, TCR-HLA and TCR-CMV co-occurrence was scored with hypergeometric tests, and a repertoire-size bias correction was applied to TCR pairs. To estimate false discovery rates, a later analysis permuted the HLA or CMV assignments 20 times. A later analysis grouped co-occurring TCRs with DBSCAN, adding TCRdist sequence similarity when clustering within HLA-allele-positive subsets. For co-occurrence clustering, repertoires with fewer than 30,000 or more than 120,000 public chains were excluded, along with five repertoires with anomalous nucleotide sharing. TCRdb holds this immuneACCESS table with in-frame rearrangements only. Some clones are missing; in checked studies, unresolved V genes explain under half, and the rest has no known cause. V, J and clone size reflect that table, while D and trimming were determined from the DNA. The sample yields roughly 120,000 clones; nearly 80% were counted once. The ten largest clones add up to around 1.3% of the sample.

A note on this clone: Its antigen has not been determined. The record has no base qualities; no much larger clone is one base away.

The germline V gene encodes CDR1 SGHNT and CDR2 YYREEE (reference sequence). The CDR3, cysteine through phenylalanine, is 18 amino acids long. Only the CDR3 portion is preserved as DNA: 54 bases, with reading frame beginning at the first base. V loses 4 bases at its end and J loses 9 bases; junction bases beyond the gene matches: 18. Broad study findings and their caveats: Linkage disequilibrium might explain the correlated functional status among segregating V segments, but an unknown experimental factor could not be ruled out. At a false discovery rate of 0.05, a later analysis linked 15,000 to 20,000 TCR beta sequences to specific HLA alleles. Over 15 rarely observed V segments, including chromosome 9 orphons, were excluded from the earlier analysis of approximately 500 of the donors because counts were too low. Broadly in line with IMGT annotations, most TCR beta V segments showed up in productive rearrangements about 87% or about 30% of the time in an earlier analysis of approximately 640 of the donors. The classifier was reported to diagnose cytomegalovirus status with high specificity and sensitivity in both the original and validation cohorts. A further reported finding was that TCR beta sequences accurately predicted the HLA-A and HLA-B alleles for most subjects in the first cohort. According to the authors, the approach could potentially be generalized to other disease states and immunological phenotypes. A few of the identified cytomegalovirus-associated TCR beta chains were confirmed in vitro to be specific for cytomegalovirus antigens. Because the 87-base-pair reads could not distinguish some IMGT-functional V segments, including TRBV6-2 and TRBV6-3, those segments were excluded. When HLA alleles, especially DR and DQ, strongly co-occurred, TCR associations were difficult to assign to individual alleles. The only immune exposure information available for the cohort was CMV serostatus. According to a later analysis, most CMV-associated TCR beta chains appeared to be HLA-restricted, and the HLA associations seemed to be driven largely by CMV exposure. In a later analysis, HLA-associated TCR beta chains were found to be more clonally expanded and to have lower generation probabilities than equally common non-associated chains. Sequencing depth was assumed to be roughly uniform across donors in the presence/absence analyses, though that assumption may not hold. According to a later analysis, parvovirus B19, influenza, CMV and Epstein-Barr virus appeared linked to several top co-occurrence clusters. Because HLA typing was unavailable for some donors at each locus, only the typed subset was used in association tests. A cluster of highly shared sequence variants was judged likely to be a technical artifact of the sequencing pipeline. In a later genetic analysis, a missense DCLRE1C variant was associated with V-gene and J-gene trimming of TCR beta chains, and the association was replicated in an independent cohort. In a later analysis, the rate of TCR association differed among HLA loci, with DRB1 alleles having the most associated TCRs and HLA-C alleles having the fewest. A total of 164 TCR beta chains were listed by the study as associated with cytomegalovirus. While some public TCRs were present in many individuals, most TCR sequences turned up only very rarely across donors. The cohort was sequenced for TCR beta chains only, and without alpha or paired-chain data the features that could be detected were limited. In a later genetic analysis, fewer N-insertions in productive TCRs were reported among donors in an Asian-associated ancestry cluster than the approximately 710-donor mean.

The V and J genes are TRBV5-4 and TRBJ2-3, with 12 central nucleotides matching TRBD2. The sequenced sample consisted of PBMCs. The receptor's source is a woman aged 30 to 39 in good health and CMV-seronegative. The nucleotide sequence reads TGTGCCAGCAGCCCGGATCTAGCGGGAGGGCCTCGGGACTCGACGCAGTATTTT. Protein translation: CASSPDLAGGPRDSTQYF.